The sequence of this T cell receptor beta chain was determined in a study of early T cells in non-severe SARS-CoV-2 infection. Study as a whole: Investigators sequenced bulk RNA drawn from unsorted whole blood, and chains remained unpaired. Points from the study as a whole: VDJdb-based annotation leaned toward anti-spike CD8 responses and missed private and CD4 specificities.

In regard to this clonotype: Antigen specificity is unknown.

This CDR3 has 15 residues. J lost 0 bases, V lost 1 base, and 2 bases had no gene match. Looked up from germline, CDR1 is SNHLY and CDR2 is FYNNEI. Each single cDNA molecule received a unique molecular identifier. TCRdb ran MiXCR on the 5' RACE reads and lists one entry per CDR3 protein. The table records over 60,000 distinct CDR3 sequences, 10% to 15% of them present only once. The chain uses TRBV2 and TRBJ1-1, with 7 bases aligning to TRBD1. The clonotype originates from an adult who was a healthcare worker with PCR-confirmed SARS-CoV-2 infection or an uninfected control (not recorded which). The specimen was whole blood. This CDR3 is CASSEEGGLNTEAFF. The CDR3 DNA reads TGTGCCAGCAGTGAAGAAGGGGGCCTGAACACTGAAGCTTTCTTT.